This passage covers 18 T cell receptor beta chains from one sample sequenced in a study of T-cell reconstitution after alpha-beta-depleted transplantation in children. Unique molecular identifiers were incorporated when the TCRbeta library was constructed. MiXCR, applied by TCRdb to the PCR reads, yields one record per CDR3 protein. The table has hundreds of thousands of distinct CDR3 sequences, about 8.4% seen once. This specimen was PBMCs, mostly from graft donor cells, taken 360 days after TCRalphabeta/CD19-depleted stem cell transplant. Source of these receptors: a male patient between 2 and 15 years old who had a stem cell transplant for acute myeloid leukemia, so the T cells may come from the graft donor.

This clonotype was observed a handful of times. The rearrangement joins TRBV24-1 to TRBJ2-1; 14 nucleotides match TRBD2. Germline V gene lookup returns CDR1 KGHDR and CDR2 SFDVKD. The V and J ends lost 2 bases and 5 bases, in that order; junction bases with no gene match: 4. This CDR3 is 17 amino acids long. CDR3 bases: TGTGCCACCAGTGATTCCGAGGGACTAGCGGGGGACAATGAGCAGTTCTTC. Translated, it gives CATSDSEGLAGDNEQFF.

This clonotype was counted only a few times. The chain is built from TRBV11-2 and TRBJ2-1; 12 bases line up with TRBD1. V gave up 2 bases and J gave up 8 bases; unmatched junction bases: 10. The CDR3 has 17 amino acids. The germline CDR1 and CDR2 sequences are SGHAT and FQNNGV. In DNA, the CDR3 is TGTGCCAGCAGCTTAATGGGACAGGGGGCTATCGGCTATGAGCAGTTCTTC. Its protein is CASSLMGQGAIGYEQFF.

This clonotype occurred a few times. The chain carries TRBV28 and TRBJ2-1, with 13 bases that match TRBD2. Germline V gene data show CDR1 as MDHEN and CDR2 as SYDVKM. Trimming removed 7 bases from V and 0 bases from J; junction bases left unmatched: 3. The CDR3 runs to 16 residues. The chain's CDR3 is CASKLAGGGSYNEQFF. The CDR3 bases are TGTGCCAGCAAACTAGCGGGAGGGGGCTCCTACAATGAGCAGTTCTTC.

This chain uses TRBV6-1 with TRBJ2-7, with D perhaps given as TRBD1 or TRBD2 (5 bases each). This CDR3 is 14 amino acids long. Germline lookup yields CDR1 MNHNS and CDR2 SASEGT. Trimming stripped 6 bases from V and 3 bases from J, with 15 bases between. The CDR3 loop is CASRPGTTYYEQYF. For the CDR3, the DNA is TGTGCCAGCAGGCCAGGGACCACCTACTACGAGCAGTACTTC.

This clonotype was counted ten times or more. The CDR3 loop is CASGQPSRPQHF. DNA of the CDR3: TGTGCCAGCGGGCAGCCGTCCCGGCCCCAGCATTTT. The chain joins TRBV6-5 to TRBJ1-5; D unclear. From germline, CDR1 is MNHEY and CDR2 SVGAGI. Trimming pared 8 bases from V and 9 bases from J, leaving 14 bases between. This CDR3 has 12 amino acids.

This clonotype was seen a handful of times. CDR3 nucleotides: TGTGCCAGCAGTTCCTGGGCCCAAGAGACCCAGTACTTC. The encoded protein is CASSSWAQETQYF. This chain uses TRBV12-3 or TRBV12-4 with TRBJ2-5; D gene uncertain. The CDR3 runs 13 residues. V dropped 4 bases and J dropped 1 base, with 7 bases sitting between them.

This clonotype was seen more than once but under ten times. The gene calls are TRBV4-3 and TRBJ2-7, with D perhaps matching TRBD1 (6 bases). The V gene lost 1 base and the J gene lost 7 bases, with 17 bases spanning the gap. The CDR3 is 15 amino acids. The germline gives CDR1 LGHNA, CDR2 YSLEER. The CDR3 protein is CASSQVVGQGSEQYF. CDR3 nucleotides: TGCGCCAGCAGCCAAGTAGTAGGGCAGGGGAGTGAGCAGTACTTC.

The chain recombines TRBV6-1 with TRBJ2-7; possibly TRBD1 for D (6 bases). CDR3 length: 14 amino acids. V was clipped by 4 bases and J by 2 bases, with 12 bases between them. Germline V CDR1 and CDR2: MNHNS, SASEGT. The CDR3 spells CASSVGHFTYEQYF. The DNA for the CDR3 is TGTGCCAGCAGTGTGGGACATTTCACCTACGAGCAGTACTTC.

The rearrangement uses TRBV3-1 and TRBJ2-7; D gene unclear. The CDR3 spans 15 residues. Trimming left V 1 base short and J 2 bases short, with 12 bases between. Germline V gives CDR1 LGHDT, CDR2 YNNKEL (reference sequence). The CDR3 here is CASSQALGLTYEQYF. The CDR3 DNA follows: TGTGCCAGCAGCCAAGCCCTCGGGCTGACCTACGAGCAGTACTTC.

The rearrangement links TRBV11-3 to TRBJ2-1; TRBD2 matches 9 bases. CDR1 is SGHNT and CDR2 is YENEEA in the germline V gene. V was clipped by 5 bases and J by 5 bases; unmatched bases: 7. The CDR3 spans 15 residues. The CDR3 loop is CASSQTSGHNNEQFF. The CDR3 coding sequence is TGTGCCAGCAGCCAAACTAGCGGGCATAACAATGAGCAGTTCTTC. Full variable domain (remainder filled in from reference TRBV11-3 and TRBJ2-1): EAGVVQSPRYKIIEKKQPVAFWCNPISGHNTLYWYLQNLGQGPELLIRYENEEAVDDSQLPKDRFSAERLKGVDSTLKIQPAELGDSAVYLCASSQTSGHNNEQFFGPGTRLTVL.

This clonotype was counted many times. The rearrangement uses TRBV12-3 or TRBV12-4 and TRBJ1-4, with D possibly being TRBD1 (6 bases). Trimming stripped 2 bases from V and 8 bases from J, with 12 bases between. CDR3 length equals 14 residues. CDR3 loop: CASSLSSQGEKLFF. As DNA, the CDR3 is TGTGCCAGCAGTTTATCCAGCCAGGGGGAAAAACTGTTTTTT.

The table lists this clonotype with many counts. The chain carries TRBV20-1 and TRBJ2-7, with TRBD1 matching over 8 bases. Germline assignment: CDR1 DFQATT and CDR2 SNEGSKA (reference sequence). Germline trimming cut 6 bases from V and 4 bases from J; bases unmatched to any gene: 5. The CDR3 has 12 residues. As DNA, the CDR3 is TGCAGTGCGGGCGGGACAGGTTACGAGCAGTACTTC. It translates to CSAGGTGYEQYF.

This clonotype has more than one count but fewer than ten. V is TRBV12-3 or TRBV12-4 and J is TRBJ2-3; D gene uncertain. V shed 5 bases and J shed 4 bases, with 19 bases lying between them. This CDR3 contains 16 residues. The CDR3 coding sequence is TGTGCCAGCAGTCCAAGACCCACACTGAGTGCAGATACGCAGTATTTT. Protein sequence: CASSPRPTLSADTQYF.

This clonotype was observed a few times. V and J are TRBV20-1 and TRBJ2-1; TRBD2 matches at 10 bases. With 2 bases clipped from V and 4 bases from J, the junction kept 8 bases outside the gene matches. The length of the CDR3 is 16 residues. Germline V gene lookup returns CDR1 DFQATT and CDR2 SNEGSKA (reference sequence). CDR3 sequence (DNA): TGCAGTGCTAGACCGCTAGCGGGGGCCGGATACAATGAGCAGTTCTTC. It specifies CSARPLAGAGYNEQFF.

This clonotype appeared a few times. For the CDR3, the DNA is TGTGCCAGCAAAGAGGCGGCGAACACTGAAGCTTTCTTT. This codes for CASKEAANTEAFF. The chain carries TRBV6-2 or TRBV6-3 and TRBJ1-1; D remains unclear. Between the trimmed V and J ends, which lost 7 bases and 1 base, there was a span of 10 bases. Germline CDR1 and CDR2: MNHEY and SVGEGT. The CDR3 has 13 amino acids.

At least ten counts were recorded for this clonotype. The V gene is TRBV5-1, the J gene TRBJ2-3; TRBD2 matches at 9 bases. The CDR3 length is 15 residues. Per the germline V gene, CDR1 is SGHRS and CDR2 is YFSETQ. The ends lost 0 bases at V and 5 bases at J; junction bases unmatched: 4. CDR3 in amino acids: CASSLGATSGDTQYF. The CDR3 DNA reads TGCGCCAGCAGCTTGGGCGCGACTAGCGGAGATACGCAGTATTTT.

This sequence joins TRBV7-9 and TRBJ2-2; D might be TRBD1 (6 bases). The CDR3 runs to 15 residues. Between the trimmed V and J ends, which lost 10 bases and 0 bases, there was a span of 15 bases. Germline V CDR1 and CDR2: SEHNR, FQNEAQ (reference sequence). CDR3 bases: TGTGCCAACGGGATAGGACAGACGAACACCGGGGAGCTGTTTTTT. It specifies CANGIGQTNTGELFF.

This clonotype was detected only a few times. The CDR3 sequence is CAISESGLQNIQYF. CDR3 nucleotide sequence: TGTGCCATCAGTGAGTCGGGGTTGCAAAACATTCAGTACTTC. The rearrangement uses TRBV10-3 and TRBJ2-4, with D hard to call. Trimming removed 0 bases from V and 5 bases from J, with 8 bases in between. The CDR3 loop spans 14 amino acids. CDR1 and CDR2 from the germline V gene are ENHRY and SYGVKD.